The 16 T cell receptor beta chains below all came from one sample that was sequenced in a study of cytomegalovirus exposure and HLA in healthy donors. Sequencing was performed with immunoSEQ multiplex PCR; in TCRdb, only in-frame clones are kept and a portion is missing. Of hundreds of thousands of clones in the sample, 75% to 90% were seen once. The sequencing sample was made of PBMCs. Receptor source: a young woman in good health and CMV-seronegative.

This rearrangement joins TRBV7-9 to TRBJ1-1; D might be TRBD1 (5 bases). V was shortened by 10 bases and J by 3 bases, with 12 bases between the two germline ends. Germline V lookup: CDR1 SEHNR, CDR2 FQNEAQ (reference sequence). The CDR3 runs 12 residues. CDR3 in DNA: TGTGCCACCGAGTCGGGGGACACTGAAGCTTTCTTT. Encoded protein: CATESGDTEAFF.

The V gene is TRBV6-1, the J gene TRBJ2-1; D is uncertain. From germline, CDR1 is MNHNS and CDR2 SASEGT. Trimming removed 5 bases from V and 4 bases from J, with 6 bases in between. CDR3 size: 12 residues. CDR3 in DNA: TGTGCCAGCAGTCGCATTTACAATGAGCAGTTCTTC. Its translation is CASSRIYNEQFF.

The chain employs TRBV7-9 and TRBJ1-1, with TRBD1 matching over 8 bases. This CDR3 is built from 14 residues. Germline-derived CDR1 and CDR2 are SEHNR and FQNEAQ (reference sequence). V dropped 5 bases and J dropped 1; count of bases not matched to a gene: 3. The CDR3 here is CASSPGQANTEAFF. CDR3 DNA: TGTGCCAGCAGCCCGGGACAGGCGAACACTGAAGCTTTCTTT.

This chain links TRBV6-1 with TRBJ1-1, with 9 nucleotides matching TRBD1. After removal of 5 bases from V and 5 bases from J, the junction contained 6 bases not matched to a gene. The CDR3 covers 14 residues. The germline CDR1 and CDR2 sequences are MNHNS and SASEGT. The CDR3 reads CASSWGGQGTEAFF. DNA for the CDR3: TGTGCCAGCAGTTGGGGCGGACAGGGGACTGAAGCTTTCTTT.

The chain combines TRBV5-6 with TRBJ2-1; TRBD1 matches 12 bases. With 7 bases clipped from V and 9 bases from J, the junction kept 11 bases outside the gene matches. CDR3 length: 15 amino acids. The germline V gene encodes CDR1 SGHDT and CDR2 YYEEEE. CDR3 sequence: CASLLGTGGWLEQFF. The CDR3, as DNA: TGTGCCAGCCTATTGGGGACAGGGGGCTGGCTTGAGCAGTTCTTC. Using reference TRBV5-6 and TRBJ2-1 for the parts outside the CDR3, the full variable domain is DAGVTQSPTHLIKTRGQQVTLRCSPKSGHDTVSWYQQALGQGPQFIFQYYEEEERQRGNFPDRFSGHQFPNYSSELNVNALLLGDSALYLCASLLGTGGWLEQFFGPGTRLTVL.

In this sample, this clone turned up once. The chain combines TRBV10-3 with TRBJ2-7, with 8 bases that match TRBD1. The germline V gene has CDR1 ENHRY and CDR2 SYGVKD. Trimming removed 0 bases from V and 7 bases from J; junction bases left unmatched: 11. The CDR3 is 16 residues long. In DNA form, the CDR3 reads TGTGCCATCAGTGAGTCGACATCAGGGGGCGCGGAGGAGCAGTACTTC. It yields the protein CAISESTSGGAEEQYF.

The chain combines TRBV5-1 with TRBJ2-2; D remains ambiguous. The CDR3 length is 15 residues. V was cut by 5 bases and J by 0 bases, with 11 bases left in between. Per the germline V gene, CDR1 is SGHRS and CDR2 is YFSETQ. CDR3 sequence reads: CASRWGIANTGELFF. CDR3 in DNA: TGCGCCAGCAGATGGGGAATCGCGAACACCGGGGAGCTGTTTTTT.

The rearrangement joins TRBV10-3 to TRBJ2-2; D uncertain. CDR1 and CDR2 (germline): ENHRY, SYGVKD. The CDR3 is 13 amino acids. V was clipped by 2 bases and J by 5 bases, with 6 bases between them. The CDR3 coding sequence is TGTGCCATCAGTGAGCAAATGACCGGGGAGCTGTTTTTT. This gives the protein CAISEQMTGELFF.

The chain employs TRBV2 and TRBJ2-4; D perhaps matches TRBD1 (5 bases). In germline, CDR1 is SNHLY, CDR2 FYNNEI. CDR3 length: 14 amino acids. Trimming removed 0 bases from V and 7 bases from J, with 10 bases in between. The CDR3 spells CASSEAISGNIQYF. The CDR3 DNA is TGTGCCAGCAGTGAAGCAATCTCAGGGAACATTCAGTACTTC.

The V gene is TRBV2, the J gene TRBJ2-2; D gene ambiguous. Germline lookup yields CDR1 SNHLY and CDR2 FYNNEI. The CDR3 totals 13 residues. Trimming took 5 bases from V and 0 from J, leaving 4 bases between them. For the CDR3, the DNA is TGTGCCAGCAGTTACACGAACACCGGGGAGCTGTTTTTT. The encoded protein is CASSYTNTGELFF.

V and J are TRBV9 and TRBJ2-3; 10 positions agree with TRBD1. Germline V lookup: CDR1 SGDLS, CDR2 YYNGEE. This CDR3 is built from 16 residues. Trimming at V came to 3 bases and at J to 1 base, leaving 5 bases not matched to a gene. The CDR3 nucleotides read TGTGCCAGCAGCGCGTGGACAGGGGGTGGCACAGATACGCAGTATTTT. Translating it yields CASSAWTGGGTDTQYF.

The V and J genes are TRBV29-1 and TRBJ1-6; TRBD1 might be the D (6 bases). V lost 6 bases to trimming and J lost 4 bases, with 19 bases between them. The germline V gene has CDR1 SQVTM and CDR2 ANQGSEA. CDR3 length equals 16 residues. DNA of the CDR3: TGCAGCGTCGATCCAGACCGGGGACATTATAATTCACCCCTCCACTTT. Its translation is CSVDPDRGHYNSPLHF. Complete variable domain (other parts from reference TRBV29-1 and TRBJ1-6): SAVISQKPSRDICQRGTSLTIQCQVDSQVTMMFWYRQQPGQSLTLIATANQGSEATYESGFVIDKFPISRPNLTFSTLTVSNMSPEDSSIYLCSVDPDRGHYNSPLHFGNGTRLTVT.

This chain links TRBV18 with TRBJ1-1, with 7 bases identical to TRBD1. V shed 3 bases, J shed 5 bases, and the junction held 9 bases outside the gene matches. This CDR3 is built from 15 residues. Germline V CDR1 and CDR2: KGHSH, LQKENI. This chain's CDR3 is CASSPLQGSETEAFF. The DNA for the CDR3 is TGTGCCAGCTCACCCTTACAGGGGTCCGAAACTGAAGCTTTCTTT.

The CDR3 bases are TGTGCCAGCTCGTCATCCTTCGGCTACGAGCAGTACTTC. Its protein product is CASSSSFGYEQYF. The chain carries TRBV18 and TRBJ2-7; D remains ambiguous. V lost 6 bases to trimming and J lost 3 bases, with 12 bases between them. The CDR3 contains 13 residues. Per germline, CDR1 KGHSH and CDR2 LQKENI.

V and J are TRBV7-7 and TRBJ2-3, with 8 nucleotides matching TRBD1. Trimming cost V 5 bases and J 0 bases; bases outside gene matches: 4. There are 15 residues in the CDR3. The germline V gene encodes CDR1 SSHAT and CDR2 FNYEAQ (reference sequence). The CDR3 DNA sequence: TGTGCCAGCAGCCCAGGGGGCGGGAGCACAGATACGCAGTATTTT. It codes for CASSPGGGSTDTQYF.

The rearrangement uses TRBV5-1 and TRBJ1-3; D might be TRBD1 (5 bases). CDR3 length: 13 residues. The germline V and J ends were trimmed by 5 bases and 5 bases, with 11 bases remaining between them. The V gene's germline CDR1 is SGHRS and CDR2 YFSETQ. DNA of the CDR3: TGCGCCAGCAGTAGAGGGGAGAGAAACACCATATATTTT. Translation gives CASSRGERNTIYF.